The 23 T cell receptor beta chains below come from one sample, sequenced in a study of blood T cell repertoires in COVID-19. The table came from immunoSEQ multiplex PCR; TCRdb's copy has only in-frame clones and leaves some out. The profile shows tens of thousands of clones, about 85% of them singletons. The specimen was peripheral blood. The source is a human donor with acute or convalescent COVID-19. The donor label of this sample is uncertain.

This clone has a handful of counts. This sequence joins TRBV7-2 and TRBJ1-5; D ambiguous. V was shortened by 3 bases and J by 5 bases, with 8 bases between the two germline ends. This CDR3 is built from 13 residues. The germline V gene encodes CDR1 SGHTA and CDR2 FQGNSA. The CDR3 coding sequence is TGTGCCAGCAGCTTTACGAGGGATCAGCCCCAGCATTTT. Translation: CASSFTRDQPQHF.

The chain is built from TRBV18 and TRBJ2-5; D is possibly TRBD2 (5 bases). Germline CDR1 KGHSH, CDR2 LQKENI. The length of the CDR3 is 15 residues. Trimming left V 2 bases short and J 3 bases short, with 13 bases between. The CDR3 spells CASSPAWAGEETQYF. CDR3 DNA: TGTGCCAGCTCACCAGCCTGGGCCGGGGAAGAGACCCAGTACTTC.

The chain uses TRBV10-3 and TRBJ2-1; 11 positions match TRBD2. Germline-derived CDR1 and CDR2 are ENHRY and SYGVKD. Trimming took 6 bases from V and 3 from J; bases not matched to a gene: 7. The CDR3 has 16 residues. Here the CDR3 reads CAIRGLAENFYNEQFF. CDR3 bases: TGTGCCATCAGGGGACTAGCGGAAAACTTCTACAATGAGCAGTTCTTC.

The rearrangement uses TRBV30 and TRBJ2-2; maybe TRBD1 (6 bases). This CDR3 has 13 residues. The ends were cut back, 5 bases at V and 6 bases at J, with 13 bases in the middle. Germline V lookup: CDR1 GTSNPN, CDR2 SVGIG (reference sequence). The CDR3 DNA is TGTGCCTGGGACCCACAGGGACCCGGGGAGCTGTTTTTT. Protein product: CAWDPQGPGELFF.

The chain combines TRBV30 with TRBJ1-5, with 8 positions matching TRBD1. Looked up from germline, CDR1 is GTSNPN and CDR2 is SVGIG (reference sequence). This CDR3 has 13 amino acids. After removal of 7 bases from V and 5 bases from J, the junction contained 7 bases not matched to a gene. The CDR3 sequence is CAFTPQGDQPQHF. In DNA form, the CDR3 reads TGTGCCTTCACGCCACAGGGGGATCAGCCCCAGCATTTT.

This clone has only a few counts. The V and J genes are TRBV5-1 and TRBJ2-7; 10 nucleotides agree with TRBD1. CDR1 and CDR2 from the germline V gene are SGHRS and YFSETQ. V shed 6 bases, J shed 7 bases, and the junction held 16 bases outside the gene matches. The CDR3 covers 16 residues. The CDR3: CASTSDPGTGVSEQYF. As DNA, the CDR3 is TGCGCCAGCACCAGCGACCCCGGGACAGGGGTGAGTGAGCAGTACTTC.

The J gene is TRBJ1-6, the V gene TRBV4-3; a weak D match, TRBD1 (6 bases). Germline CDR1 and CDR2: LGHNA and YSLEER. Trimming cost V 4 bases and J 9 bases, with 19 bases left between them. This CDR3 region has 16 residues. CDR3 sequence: CASSPGHPPGSSPLHF. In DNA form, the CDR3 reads TGCGCCAGCAGCCCGGGACATCCTCCAGGGAGTTCACCCCTCCACTTT.

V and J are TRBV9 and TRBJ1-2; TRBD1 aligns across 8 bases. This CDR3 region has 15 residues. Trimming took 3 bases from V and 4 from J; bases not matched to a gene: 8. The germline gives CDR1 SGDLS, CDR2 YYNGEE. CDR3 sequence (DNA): TGTGCCAGCAGCGAAACAGGGGGAGATGGCTATGGCTACACCTTC. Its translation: CASSETGGDGYGYTF.

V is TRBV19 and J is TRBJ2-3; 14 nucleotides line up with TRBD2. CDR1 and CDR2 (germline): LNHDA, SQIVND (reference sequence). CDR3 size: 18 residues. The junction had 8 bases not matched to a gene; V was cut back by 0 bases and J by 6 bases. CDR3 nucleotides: TGTGCCAGTAGTATAGATAGGGGACTAGCGGGAGAACCCGATACGCAGTATTTT. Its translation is CASSIDRGLAGEPDTQYF.

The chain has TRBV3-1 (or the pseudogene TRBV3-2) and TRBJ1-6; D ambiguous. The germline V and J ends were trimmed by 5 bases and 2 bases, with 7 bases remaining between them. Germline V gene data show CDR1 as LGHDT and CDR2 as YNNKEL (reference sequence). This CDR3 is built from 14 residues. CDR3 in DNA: TGTGCCAGCAGCACCGGGACCTATAATTCACCCCTCCACTTT. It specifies CASSTGTYNSPLHF.

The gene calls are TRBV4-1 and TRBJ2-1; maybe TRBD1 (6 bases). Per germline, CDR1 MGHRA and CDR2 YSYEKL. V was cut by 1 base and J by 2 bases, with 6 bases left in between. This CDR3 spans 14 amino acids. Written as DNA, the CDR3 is TGCGCCAGCAGCCAAGGACAGGCCTACAATGAGCAGTTCTTC. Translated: CASSQGQAYNEQFF.

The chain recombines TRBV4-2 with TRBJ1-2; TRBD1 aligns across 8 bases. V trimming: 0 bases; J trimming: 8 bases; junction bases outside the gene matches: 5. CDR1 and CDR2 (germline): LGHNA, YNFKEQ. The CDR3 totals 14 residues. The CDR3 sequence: CASSQDSGGGGYTF. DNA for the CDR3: TGTGCCAGCAGCCAAGATTCAGGGGGCGGGGGCTACACCTTC.

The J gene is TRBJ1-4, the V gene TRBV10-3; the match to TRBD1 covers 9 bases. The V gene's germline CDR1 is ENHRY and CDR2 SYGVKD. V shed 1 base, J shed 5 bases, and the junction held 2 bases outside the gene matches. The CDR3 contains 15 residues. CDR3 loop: CAISEWTGENEKLFF. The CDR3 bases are TGTGCCATCAGTGAGTGGACAGGGGAAAATGAAAAACTGTTTTTT.

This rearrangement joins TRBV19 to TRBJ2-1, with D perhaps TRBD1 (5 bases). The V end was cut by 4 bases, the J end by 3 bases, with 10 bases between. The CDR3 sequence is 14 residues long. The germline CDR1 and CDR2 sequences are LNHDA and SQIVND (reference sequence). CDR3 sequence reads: CASSSQGNYNEQFF. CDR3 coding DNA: TGTGCCAGTAGTAGTCAGGGCAACTACAATGAGCAGTTCTTC.

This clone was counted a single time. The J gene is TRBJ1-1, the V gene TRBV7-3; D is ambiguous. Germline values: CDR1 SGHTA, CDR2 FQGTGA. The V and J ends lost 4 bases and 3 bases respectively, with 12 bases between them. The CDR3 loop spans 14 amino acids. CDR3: CASSSGSDHTEAFF. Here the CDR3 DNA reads TGTGCCAGCAGCTCAGGTTCGGATCACACTGAAGCTTTCTTT.

Written as DNA, the CDR3 is TGTGCCAGCAGCACACAGGACGGAGAAAAACTGTTTTTT. This sequence encodes CASSTQDGEKLFF. The rearrangement joins TRBV11-3 to TRBJ1-4, with D possibly being TRBD1 (5 bases). Trimming left V 5 bases short and J 8 bases short, with 12 bases between. CDR3 length: 13 amino acids. Germline loops: CDR1 SGHNT, CDR2 YENEEA. Filled out from reference TRBV11-3 and TRBJ1-4, the complete variable domain reads EAGVVQSPRYKIIEKKQPVAFWCNPISGHNTLYWYLQNLGQGPELLIRYENEEAVDDSQLPKDRFSAERLKGVDSTLKIQPAELGDSAVYLCASSTQDGEKLFFGSGTQLSVL.

For the CDR3, the DNA is TGTGCCAGCAGCCAAGTATCCGGGACTAGCGCTTACGAGCAGTACTTC. Protein: CASSQVSGTSAYEQYF. V usage is TRBV3-1 (or the pseudogene TRBV3-2) and J usage is TRBJ2-7, with 10 nucleotides matching TRBD2. V trimming: 1 base; J trimming: 4 bases; junction bases outside the gene matches: 7. Germline loops: CDR1 LGHDT, CDR2 YNNKEL (reference sequence). CDR3 length: 16 amino acids.

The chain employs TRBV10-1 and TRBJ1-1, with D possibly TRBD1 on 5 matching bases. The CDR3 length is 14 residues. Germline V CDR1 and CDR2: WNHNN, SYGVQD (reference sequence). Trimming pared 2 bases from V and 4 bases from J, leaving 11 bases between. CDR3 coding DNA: TGCGCCAGCAGTGAGCGGGGGAAAGGCACTGAAGCTTTCTTT. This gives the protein CASSERGKGTEAFF.

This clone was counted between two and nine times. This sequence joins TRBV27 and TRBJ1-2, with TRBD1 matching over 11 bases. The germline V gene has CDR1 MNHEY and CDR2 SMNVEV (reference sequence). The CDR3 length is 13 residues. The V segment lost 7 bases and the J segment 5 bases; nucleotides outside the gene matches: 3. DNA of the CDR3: TGTGCCAGCACCGGACAGGGGGCTTATGGCTACACCTTC. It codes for CASTGQGAYGYTF.

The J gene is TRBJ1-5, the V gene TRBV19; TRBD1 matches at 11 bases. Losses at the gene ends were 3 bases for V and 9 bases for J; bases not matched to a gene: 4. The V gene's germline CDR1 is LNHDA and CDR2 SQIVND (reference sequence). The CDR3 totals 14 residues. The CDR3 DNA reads TGTGCCAGTAGTATGGGACAGGGGGTTCTGCCCCAGCATTTT. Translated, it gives CASSMGQGVLPQHF.

CDR3 sequence (DNA): TGTGCCAGCAGCCAAGATGTACAGGGGTCATACGAGCAGTACTTC. Encoded protein: CASSQDVQGSYEQYF. The genes are TRBV4-2 and TRBJ2-7; 7 bases agree with TRBD1. The trim removed 0 bases at V and 4 bases at J, leaving 6 bases unmatched. CDR3 length equals 15 residues. Germline lookup yields CDR1 LGHNA and CDR2 YNFKEQ.

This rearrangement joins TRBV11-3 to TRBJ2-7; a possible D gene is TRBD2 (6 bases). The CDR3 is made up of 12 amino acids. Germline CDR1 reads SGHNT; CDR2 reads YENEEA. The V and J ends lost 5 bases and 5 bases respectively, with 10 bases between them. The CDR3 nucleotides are TGTGCCAGCAGCCCACCGGGGGACGAGCAGTACTTC. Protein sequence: CASSPPGDEQYF.

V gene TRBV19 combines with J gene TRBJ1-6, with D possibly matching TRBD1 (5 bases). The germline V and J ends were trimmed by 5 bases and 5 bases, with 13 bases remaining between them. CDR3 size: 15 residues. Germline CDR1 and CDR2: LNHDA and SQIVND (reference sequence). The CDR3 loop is CASSWAGIDNSPLHF. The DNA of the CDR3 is TGTGCCAGTAGTTGGGCAGGGATAGATAATTCACCCCTCCACTTT.